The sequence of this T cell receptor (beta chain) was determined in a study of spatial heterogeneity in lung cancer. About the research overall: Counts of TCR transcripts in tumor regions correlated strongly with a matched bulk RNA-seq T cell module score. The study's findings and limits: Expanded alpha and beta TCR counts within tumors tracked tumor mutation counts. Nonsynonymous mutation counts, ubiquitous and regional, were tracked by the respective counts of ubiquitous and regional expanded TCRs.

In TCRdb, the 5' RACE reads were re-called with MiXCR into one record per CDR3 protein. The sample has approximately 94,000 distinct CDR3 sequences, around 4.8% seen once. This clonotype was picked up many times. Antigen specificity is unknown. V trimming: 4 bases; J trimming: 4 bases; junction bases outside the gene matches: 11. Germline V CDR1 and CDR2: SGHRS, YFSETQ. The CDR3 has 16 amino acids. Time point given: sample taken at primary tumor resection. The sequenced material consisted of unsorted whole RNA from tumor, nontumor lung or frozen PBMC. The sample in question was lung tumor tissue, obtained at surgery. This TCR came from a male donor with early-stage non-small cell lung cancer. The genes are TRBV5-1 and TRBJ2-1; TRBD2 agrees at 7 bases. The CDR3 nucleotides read TGCGCCAGCAGCCCTCCACCGGGACTACAATACAATGAGCAGTTCTTC. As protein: CASSPPPGLQYNEQFF.